The T cell receptor (beta chain) under discussion was sequenced for a study of beta chain features in type 1 diabetes. Turning to the study itself: Healthy donors, compared against patients, showed similar age, gender and cell yields.

Per the germline V gene, CDR1 is SNHLY and CDR2 is FYNNEI. This CDR3 has 11 residues. Trimming cost V 7 bases and J 2 bases, with 3 bases left between them. In this sample, this clone turned up a few times. The antigen remains undetermined. Sequencing targeted expressed TCRB transcripts, as all isolated RNA had been reverse transcribed. The study sequenced naive, central memory and regulatory T cell samples to an average of approximately 3.5 million reads. Sequenced by immunoSEQ multiplex PCR; TCRdb stores in-frame clones only, minus some. The sample includes 550,000 to 850,000 clones, around 15% of them seen just once. Study-wide results and limits: Short templates might get an advantage during PCR, and this would be equal in patients and controls. For Type 1 diabetes patients, all four CD4+ subsets carried TCRB CDR3s that were moderately but significantly shorter.

Sequenced: naive CD4+ T cells from blood. This receptor was taken from a man aged 18 to 30 with type 1 diabetes. V usage is TRBV2 and J usage is TRBJ2-1; D uncertain. The CDR3 protein is CASKPYNEQFF. Written as DNA, the CDR3 is TGTGCCAGCAAACCCTACAATGAGCAGTTCTTC.